Each of the 31 T cell receptor beta chains below was sequenced from the same sample in a study of OX40 agonist ivuxolimab in advanced cancers. The table came from immunoSEQ multiplex PCR; TCRdb's copy has only in-frame clones and leaves some out. The data show just over 60,000 clones, with 92% seen just once and roughly 0.6% held by the top ten. This specimen was CD4+ or CD8+ T cells sorted from blood, taken in a trial of the OX40 agonist ivuxolimab. These TCRs come from an adult with an advanced solid tumor such as melanoma, head and neck, liver or kidney cancer.

This chain joins TRBV7-3 and TRBJ2-3; D remains unclear. CDR1 is SGHTA and CDR2 is FQGTGA in the germline V gene. V lost 5 bases, J lost 8 bases, and 14 bases lay in between. The CDR3 covers 13 residues. CDR3 nucleotides: TGTGCCAGCAGCCAAGGGTCCAAGGGTACGCAGTATTTT. Translated, it gives CASSQGSKGTQYF.

The chain has TRBV9 and TRBJ1-3, with D possibly being TRBD1 (5 bases). CDR3 length: 16 residues. The germline V and J ends were trimmed by 4 bases and 3 bases, with 17 bases remaining between them. Germline V CDR1 and CDR2: SGDLS, YYNGEE. The CDR3 DNA follows: TGTGCCAGCAGCTCCTCCCAAAGGCAGGGTGGAAACACCATATATTTT. Amino acids: CASSSSQRQGGNTIYF.

The J gene is TRBJ2-5, the V gene TRBV4-1; TRBD2 agrees at 13 bases. The V segment lost 2 bases and the J segment 7 bases; nucleotides outside the gene matches: 7. Per the germline V gene, CDR1 is MGHRA and CDR2 is YSYEKL. The CDR3 consists of 16 residues. The CDR3 DNA reads TGCGCCAGCAGCCAACTGGGACTAGCGGGGAGGGTGACCCAGTACTTC. Protein sequence: CASSQLGLAGRVTQYF.

The chain uses TRBV6-5 and TRBJ2-7, with D perhaps TRBD1 (6 bases). The germline V and J ends were trimmed by 5 bases and 5 bases, with 7 bases remaining between them. This CDR3 has 11 amino acids. Germline V gene sequence: CDR1 MNHEY, CDR2 SVGAGI. CDR3 coding DNA: TGTGCCAGCAGTAACAGGGACGAGCAGTACTTC. Translation gives CASSNRDEQYF.

The chain couples TRBV5-1 to TRBJ2-5; D gene unclear. This CDR3 has 11 amino acids. The V and J ends lost 4 bases and 5 bases respectively, with 6 bases between them. Germline CDR1 and CDR2: SGHRS and YFSETQ. CDR3 amino acids: CASSLRETQYF. The CDR3 DNA is TGCGCCAGCAGCCTCAGGGAGACCCAGTACTTC.

The chain has TRBV18 and TRBJ1-1; D is uncertain. Between the trimmed V and J ends, which lost 3 bases and 6 bases, there was a span of 11 bases. CDR3 size: 13 residues. Germline lookup yields CDR1 KGHSH and CDR2 LQKENI. The DNA for the CDR3 is TGTGCCAGCTCACCGGTCAGGAGGGCTGAAGCTTTCTTT. It specifies CASSPVRRAEAFF.

This rearrangement joins TRBV7-9 to TRBJ2-7; D call uncertain. There are 13 residues in the CDR3. Trimming removed 2 bases from V and 2 bases from J, with 7 bases in between. From germline, CDR1 is SEHNR and CDR2 FQNEAQ (reference sequence). CDR3 residues: CASSLSEAYEQYF. The CDR3 region has the DNA TGTGCCAGCAGCTTATCCGAGGCCTACGAGCAGTACTTC.

This sequence joins TRBV5-4 and TRBJ1-1, with D possibly being TRBD1 (6 bases). This CDR3 comprises 16 residues. V was shortened by 6 bases and J by 4 bases, with 22 bases between the two germline ends. Germline CDR1 and CDR2: SGHNT and YYREEE (reference sequence). CDR3 nucleotide sequence: TGTGCCAGCACCACCCCCCGAGGGGGGGCCTTCACTGAAGCTTTCTTT. Its translation is CASTTPRGGAFTEAFF.

The chain is built from TRBV30 and TRBJ2-3; 8 nucleotides match TRBD1. CDR3 length equals 13 residues. Germline CDR1 reads GTSNPN; CDR2 reads SVGIG (reference sequence). With V trimmed by 4 bases and J by 1 base, 1 base remained unmatched. DNA for the CDR3: TGTGCCTGGACGACAGGGGGCACAGATACGCAGTATTTT. It encodes CAWTTGGTDTQYF.

The J gene is TRBJ2-7, the V gene TRBV5-1, with D possibly TRBD1 on 6 matching bases. Germline CDR1 is SGHRS and CDR2 is YFSETQ. Trimming took 6 bases from V and 2 from J, leaving 12 bases between them. This CDR3 region has 13 residues. In DNA, the CDR3 is TGCGCCAGCACTCAGGGGCCGCCCTACGAGCAGTACTTC. Protein: CASTQGPPYEQYF.

The rearrangement joins TRBV6-5 to TRBJ2-7; the match to TRBD1 covers 7 bases. Losses at the gene ends were 6 bases for V and 1 base for J; bases not matched to a gene: 6. This CDR3 is 14 amino acids long. Germline-derived CDR1 and CDR2 are MNHEY and SVGAGI. In nucleotides, the CDR3 is TGTGCCAGCAGGAGGGACAGCGAATCCTACGAGCAGTACTTC. Translated: CASRRDSESYEQYF.

In this sample, this clone turned up once. The V and J genes are TRBV5-1 and TRBJ2-5, with D possibly being TRBD1 or TRBD2 (6 bases each). The CDR3 is 14 residues long. CDR1 and CDR2 from the germline V gene are SGHRS and YFSETQ. Trimming removed 4 bases from V and 4 bases from J, with 14 bases in between. The CDR3 is CASSPGEAGETQYF. The DNA for the CDR3 is TGCGCCAGCAGCCCAGGGGAGGCGGGAGAGACCCAGTACTTC.

This clone was recorded only once. The V call is TRBV18, the J call TRBJ2-3, with TRBD2 matching over 8 bases. This CDR3 is built from 19 residues. The V and J ends lost 0 bases and 9 bases, in that order; junction bases with no gene match: 20. CDR1 is KGHSH and CDR2 is LQKENI in the germline V gene. CDR3 in DNA: TGTGCCAGCTCACCACCGATGGGCGAGGGACTAGAATCGGCGGGGACGCAGTATTTT. Translating gives CASSPPMGEGLESAGTQYF. The full variable domain, in which reference TRBV18 and TRBJ2-3 provide the parts outside the CDR3, is NAGVMQNPRHLVRRRGQEARLRCSPMKGHSHVYWYRQLPEEGLKFMVYLQKENIIDESGMPKERFSAEFPKEGPSILRIQQVVRGDSAAYFCASSPPMGEGLESAGTQYFGPGTRLTVL.

The chain recombines TRBV11-2 with TRBJ2-7, with 10 bases aligning to TRBD2. Trimming at V came to 1 base and at J to 0 bases, leaving 3 bases not matched to a gene. CDR1 SGHAT and CDR2 FQNNGV come from the germline V gene. The CDR3 has 16 residues. The CDR3: CASSLASGRFSYEQYF. DNA for the CDR3: TGTGCCAGCAGCTTAGCTAGCGGGAGATTCTCCTACGAGCAGTACTTC.

The chain combines TRBV7-2 with TRBJ2-2; D perhaps matches TRBD1 (5 bases). Trimming stripped 3 bases from V and 6 bases from J, with 8 bases between. Germline CDR1 reads SGHTA; CDR2 reads FQGNSA. The CDR3 has 13 amino acids. CDR3 in amino acids: CASSFRGAGELFF. In nucleotides, the CDR3 is TGTGCCAGCAGCTTTAGGGGCGCCGGGGAGCTGTTTTTT.

The chain uses TRBV27 and TRBJ1-1, with D unresolved. V dropped 4 bases and J dropped 4 bases, with 10 bases sitting between them. CDR1 is MNHEY and CDR2 is SMNVEV in the germline V gene (reference sequence). The CDR3 extends over 13 amino acids. The CDR3 region has the DNA TGTGCCAGCAGTTGGGAGGGAAGCACTGAAGCTTTCTTT. Protein product: CASSWEGSTEAFF.

The rearrangement joins TRBV6-1 to TRBJ2-4, with D perhaps matching TRBD1 (6 bases). The CDR3 has 12 residues. The V gene lost 9 bases and the J gene lost 7 bases, with 13 bases spanning the gap. Germline CDR1 MNHNS, CDR2 SASEGT. In DNA, the CDR3 is TGTGCCAGTTCCAGGGGTCAGAACATTCAGTACTTC. Amino acids: CASSRGQNIQYF.

V is TRBV5-1 and J is TRBJ2-7; TRBD2 agrees at 11 bases. This CDR3 is 15 amino acids long. The germline V gene encodes CDR1 SGHRS and CDR2 YFSETQ. V lost 2 bases, J lost 2 bases, and 3 bases stayed unmatched. CDR3 DNA: TGCGCCAGCAGCTTACTAGCGGGAGTCACCTACGAGCAGTACTTC. Amino acid sequence: CASSLLAGVTYEQYF. The entire variable domain, with the rest obtained from reference TRBV5-1 and TRBJ2-7, is as follows: KAGVTQTPRYLIKTRGQQVTLSCSPISGHRSVSWYQQTPGQGLQFLFEYFSETQRNKGNFPGRFSGRQFSNSRSEMNVSTLELGDSALYLCASSLLAGVTYEQYFGPGTRLTVT.

The chain recombines TRBV11-2 with TRBJ2-2; D ambiguous. V was pared by 8 bases and J by 2 bases, with 18 bases between. The CDR3 contains 16 residues. The germline V gene encodes CDR1 SGHAT and CDR2 FQNNGV. CDR3 in amino acids: CASLGQRSRNTGELFF. CDR3 bases: TGTGCCAGCTTAGGTCAGAGGTCAAGAAACACCGGGGAGCTGTTTTTT.

V is TRBV4-2 and J is TRBJ2-7, with D unclear. The CDR3 is 15 residues long. Germline CDR1 LGHNA, CDR2 YNFKEQ. V was shortened by 0 bases and J by 2 bases, with 11 bases between the two germline ends. The DNA of the CDR3 is TGTGCCAGCAGCCAAGAAAGGGATCCTGCCTACGAGCAGTACTTC. Protein: CASSQERDPAYEQYF.

The chain links TRBV29-1 to TRBJ2-3, with D perhaps TRBD2 (6 bases). Looked up from germline, CDR1 is SQVTM and CDR2 is ANQGSEA. The CDR3 is 14 amino acids. V was shortened by 1 base and J by 0 bases, with 8 bases between the two germline ends. CDR3 in amino acids: CSVEGRGSTDTQYF. The CDR3 coding sequence is TGCAGCGTTGAAGGACGGGGGAGCACAGATACGCAGTATTTT.

The rearrangement joins TRBV27 to TRBJ2-3, with a possible D match to TRBD2 (6 bases). Germline CDR1 and CDR2: MNHEY and SMNVEV (reference sequence). Trimming removed 2 bases at V and 6 bases at J, with 15 bases between. The CDR3 consists of 15 residues. CDR3 nucleotide sequence: TGTGCCAGCAGTTTAACGACTAGTAGGGTGGATACGCAGTATTTT. Translation gives CASSLTTSRVDTQYF.

The genes are TRBV18 and TRBJ2-1; the D is unclear. V was clipped by 2 bases and J by 0 bases, with 2 bases between them. The CDR3 covers 13 residues. Germline V CDR1 and CDR2: KGHSH, LQKENI. CDR3 residues: CASSPISYNEQFF. Here the CDR3 DNA reads TGTGCCAGCTCACCAATCTCCTACAATGAGCAGTTCTTC.

This sequence joins TRBV5-8 and TRBJ2-1; the D gene is possibly TRBD1 (6 bases). The CDR3 is made up of 15 amino acids. The germline V gene has CDR1 SGHTS and CDR2 YDEGEE. The V and J ends lost 2 bases and 8 bases respectively, with 17 bases between them. CDR3 coding DNA: TGTGCCAGCAGCTTAACCCAGGGGTCTTATCATGAGCAGTTCTTC. It specifies CASSLTQGSYHEQFF.

This clone appeared a few times. This chain uses TRBV5-1 with TRBJ1-5, with a tentative D call TRBD1 (5 bases). V dropped 4 bases and J dropped 4 bases, with 9 bases sitting between them. This CDR3 has 13 residues. CDR1 SGHRS and CDR2 YFSETQ come from the germline V gene. CDR3 protein: CASSLDSNQPQHF. CDR3 in DNA: TGCGCCAGCAGCCTAGACAGTAATCAGCCCCAGCATTTT.

The V and J genes are TRBV19 and TRBJ1-2; D is undetermined. Germline CDR1 is LNHDA and CDR2 is SQIVND (reference sequence). CDR3 length: 12 residues. Trimming took 10 bases from V and 3 from J, leaving 12 bases between them. CDR3 amino acids: CATRAGDYGYTF. CDR3 sequence (DNA): TGTGCCACCCGGGCTGGGGACTATGGCTACACCTTC.

This chain uses TRBV6-1 with TRBJ1-5, with D maybe TRBD1 (5 bases). Trimming removed 4 bases from V and 2 bases from J, with 18 bases in between. CDR1 and CDR2 (germline): MNHNS, SASEGT. CDR3 length: 17 amino acids. CDR3 coding DNA: TGTGCCAGCAGTGTCCTACCGGGGGGGGAGGGCAATCAGCCCCAGCATTTT. It specifies CASSVLPGGEGNQPQHF.

This rearrangement joins TRBV6-1 to TRBJ1-2; TRBD1 matches 7 bases. V was clipped by 6 bases and J by 2 bases; unmatched bases: 6. CDR3 length equals 14 residues. Germline V gene sequence: CDR1 MNHNS, CDR2 SASEGT. The CDR3 spells CASSSGQENYGYTF. CDR3 nucleotide sequence: TGTGCCAGCAGCTCCGGACAGGAGAACTATGGCTACACCTTC.

This clone was observed a single time. This chain connects TRBV2 to TRBJ1-3; 11 nucleotides line up with TRBD1. CDR3 length: 17 amino acids. CDR1 is SNHLY and CDR2 is FYNNEI in the germline V gene. Trimming took 2 bases from V and 0 from J; bases not matched to a gene: 3. CDR3 region: CASSERTGGFSGNTIYF. CDR3 sequence (DNA): TGTGCCAGCAGTGAACGGACAGGGGGCTTCTCTGGAAACACCATATATTTT.

The V and J genes are TRBV2 and TRBJ2-7; TRBD1 matches at 10 bases. The J segment lost 4 bases and the V segment lost 6 bases, leaving 3 bases of the junction unmatched. There are 13 residues in the CDR3. Germline CDR1 is SNHLY and CDR2 is FYNNEI. The CDR3 protein is CASRGGQGYEQYF. In nucleotides, the CDR3 is TGTGCCAGCAGGGGGGGACAGGGGTACGAGCAGTACTTC.

The sample holds a few counts of this clone. The CDR3 loop is CASSLETSGTGGSPLHF. The CDR3, as DNA: TGCGCCAGCAGCTTGGAAACATCCGGGACAGGAGGTTCACCCCTCCACTTT. The rearrangement links TRBV5-1 to TRBJ1-6; the match to TRBD1 covers 8 bases. V was clipped by 0 bases and J by 9 bases; unmatched bases: 11. The CDR3 length is 17 residues. CDR1 SGHRS and CDR2 YFSETQ come from the germline V gene.